This T cell receptor beta chain came from a study of shared clonotypes between healthy human individuals. Measured with immunoSEQ multiplex PCR; TCRdb has only the in-frame clones, and not every one. This sample yields 400,000 to 500,000 clones, of which around 80% are seen a single time; roughly 12% belongs to the top ten. The germline V gene encodes CDR1 MDHEN and CDR2 SYDVKM. The CDR3 spans 12 residues. V dropped 7 bases and J dropped 12; count of bases not matched to a gene: 5. V usage is TRBV28 and J usage is TRBJ2-1; TRBD2 aligns across 11 bases. The receptor was isolated from a woman aged 40 to 50 in good health. Some clones in this sample may be carry-over from other donors' samples. Sequencing was carried out using PBMCs. This CDR3 reads CASTPLAGGQFF. Written as DNA, the CDR3 is TGTGCCAGCACCCCTCTAGCGGGAGGGCAGTTCTTC.